Listed here are 27 T cell receptor beta chains from one sample, sequenced in a study of T cells after yellow fever vaccination. TCRdb itself ran the 5' RACE reads through MiXCR, one entry per CDR3 protein. The sample shows almost 600,000 distinct CDR3 sequences, approximately 13% of them seen only once. The sample consisted of PBMCs, taken on the day of the yellow fever booster vaccination. The receptors originated from a man aged 25 to 45 who received the YFV17D yellow fever vaccine.

There are a few counts of this clonotype. CDR3 sequence reads: CASSSQIGETQYF. Here the CDR3 DNA reads TGCGCCAGCAGCTCCCAGATTGGGGAGACCCAGTACTTC. The chain employs TRBV5-1 and TRBJ2-5; D unresolved. Germline V gives CDR1 SGHRS, CDR2 YFSETQ. V gave up 3 bases and J gave up 5 bases, with 11 bases separating them. CDR3 length: 13 residues.

V is TRBV11-2 and J is TRBJ2-2; D unclear. V was clipped by 9 bases and J by 7 bases, with 9 bases between them. Germline loops: CDR1 SGHAT, CDR2 FQNNGV. The CDR3 loop spans 11 amino acids. The CDR3 DNA follows: TGTGCCAGACGATATCACGGGGAGCTGTTTTTT. Its protein is CARRYHGELFF.

This clonotype was seen many times. The chain joins TRBV7-2 to TRBJ1-4, with D tentatively TRBD1 (6 bases). V lost 4 bases and J 4 bases, leaving 10 bases between the germline ends. The CDR3 spans 14 residues. Germline loops: CDR1 SGHTA, CDR2 FQGNSA. CDR3 sequence reads: CASSWGQGNEKLFF. The CDR3 bases are TGTGCCAGCAGCTGGGGGCAGGGTAATGAAAAACTGTTTTTT. The variable domain in full, with the rest retrieved from reference TRBV7-2 and TRBJ1-4, is GAGVSQSPSNKVTEKGKDVELRCDPISGHTALYWYRQSLGQGLEFLIYFQGNSAPDKSGLPSDRFSAERTGGSVSTLTIQRTQQEDSAVYLCASSWGQGNEKLFFGSGTQLSVL.

The V gene is TRBV6-2 or TRBV6-3, the J gene TRBJ2-2; tentatively, D is TRBD1 (5 bases). Germline V CDR1 and CDR2: MNHEY, SVGEGT. The CDR3 sequence is 12 residues long. V was shortened by 7 bases and J by 6 bases, with 9 bases between the two germline ends. CDR3 amino acids: CASTTRAGELFF. CDR3 nucleotides: TGTGCCAGCACTACCAGGGCCGGGGAGCTGTTTTTT.

The table lists this clonotype with a few counts. The rearrangement joins TRBV11-2 to TRBJ2-3, with TRBD2 matching 9 bases. CDR3 size: 18 residues. The trim removed 5 bases at V and 0 bases at J, leaving 12 bases unmatched. The germline gives CDR1 SGHAT, CDR2 FQNNGV. CDR3 sequence reads: CASSPRPMTSGSTDTQYF. The CDR3 nucleotides read TGTGCCAGCAGCCCTAGGCCCATGACTAGCGGAAGCACAGATACGCAGTATTTT.

The genes are TRBV27 and TRBJ2-5; 10 nucleotides agree with TRBD2. This CDR3 contains 15 residues. Trimming cost V 5 bases and J 3 bases; bases outside gene matches: 6. Germline V lookup: CDR1 MNHEY, CDR2 SMNVEV (reference sequence). The CDR3 spells CASSGTSGTKETQYF. DNA of the CDR3: TGTGCCAGCAGTGGAACTAGCGGGACCAAAGAGACCCAGTACTTC.

This rearrangement joins TRBV4-2 to TRBJ2-7, with TRBD1 identical over 7 bases. The germline V gene encodes CDR1 LGHNA and CDR2 YNFKEQ. The J segment lost 6 bases and the V segment lost 4 bases, leaving 12 bases of the junction unmatched. This CDR3 has 15 amino acids. CDR3: CASSPAADRFSEQYF. CDR3 coding DNA: TGTGCCAGCAGCCCAGCGGCGGACAGGTTCTCCGAGCAGTACTTC.

This clonotype was seen at least ten times. Written as DNA, the CDR3 is TGCAGCGTTGAACCAGGGGTTGGAGAGACCCAGTACTTC. It specifies CSVEPGVGETQYF. The gene calls are TRBV29-1 and TRBJ2-5, with TRBD1 as a possible D gene (6 bases). Trimming pared 2 bases from V and 4 bases from J, leaving 11 bases between. Germline V gene sequence: CDR1 SQVTM, CDR2 ANQGSEA. The CDR3 contains 13 residues.

The table lists this clonotype with many counts. The rearrangement uses TRBV5-4 and TRBJ2-5; 14 positions agree with TRBD2. The CDR3 sequence is 17 residues long. J was trimmed by 0 bases and V by 7 bases; bases with no gene match: 8. From germline, CDR1 is SGHNT and CDR2 YYREEE (reference sequence). The CDR3 loop reads CASSPGTSGSNQETQYF. In DNA, the CDR3 is TGTGCCAGCTCGCCCGGGACTAGCGGGAGTAACCAAGAGACCCAGTACTTC.

This clonotype occurred a few times. The V call is TRBV20-1, the J call TRBJ1-1; 7 bases map to TRBD1. In germline, CDR1 is DFQATT, CDR2 SNEGSKA (reference sequence). The CDR3 runs 18 residues. V dropped 5 bases and J dropped 7; count of bases not matched to a gene: 25. The CDR3 is CSAPRGTGKQGKVGEAFF. The CDR3 DNA reads TGCAGTGCTCCTCGGGGAACCGGAAAACAGGGGAAGGTTGGTGAAGCTTTCTTT.

This clonotype was counted ten times or more. The rearrangement joins TRBV7-2 to TRBJ2-5, with TRBD1 identical over 8 bases. V shed 4 bases and J 7 bases; nucleotides not matched to a gene: 8. Germline V gene data show CDR1 as SGHTA and CDR2 as FQGNSA. This CDR3 has 14 amino acids. CDR3 protein: CASSSRQGSLTQYF. Here the CDR3 DNA reads TGTGCCAGCAGCTCTAGACAGGGGAGTCTGACCCAGTACTTC.

This clonotype was detected only a few times. As DNA, the CDR3 is TGCAGTGCTAGGGGAACCACGAACCGGGCAGATACGCAGTATTTT. The encoded protein is CSARGTTNRADTQYF. This chain links TRBV20-1 with TRBJ2-3, with no clear D. CDR3 size: 15 residues. Germline V gives CDR1 DFQATT, CDR2 SNEGSKA (reference sequence). V dropped 3 bases and J dropped 4 bases, with 17 bases sitting between them.

In this sample, this clonotype turned up a few times. CDR3 sequence: CASSFSPVAGRGSPLHF. As DNA, the CDR3 is TGTGCCAGCAGCTTTTCCCCCGTGGCAGGGAGAGGATCACCCCTCCACTTT. The genes are TRBV7-9 and TRBJ1-6; possible D gene TRBD1, 5 bases. CDR3 length equals 17 residues. The germline V and J ends were trimmed by 3 bases and 10 bases, with 22 bases remaining between them. Germline loops: CDR1 SEHNR, CDR2 FQNEAQ (reference sequence).

J is TRBJ2-1 and V is TRBV7-3; 7 bases fit TRBD2. The CDR3 extends over 14 amino acids. Germline-derived CDR1 and CDR2 are SGHTA and FQGTGA. Trimming at V came to 5 bases and at J to 7 bases, leaving 8 bases not matched to a gene. CDR3 nucleotide sequence: TGTGCCAGCAGCGCAGCGGGACTATCAAATGAGCAGTTCTTC. Its translation is CASSAAGLSNEQFF.

This clonotype was counted only a few times. V gene TRBV7-3 combines with J gene TRBJ2-3; 7 nucleotides agree with TRBD2. V lost 2 bases and J lost 9; bases outside the gene matches: 14. Germline-derived CDR1 and CDR2 are SGHTA and FQGTGA. The CDR3 contains 16 residues. In DNA, the CDR3 is TGTGCCAGCAGCTTATTCAGCGGGACGTCCCCGAGCACGCAGTATTTT. Its protein product is CASSLFSGTSPSTQYF.

In its sample, this clonotype was seen a few times. V is TRBV11-2 and J is TRBJ2-1, with TRBD2 matching 13 bases. CDR1 and CDR2 from the germline V gene are SGHAT and FQNNGV. Trimming removed 6 bases from V and 0 bases from J; junction bases left unmatched: 14. This CDR3 contains 20 residues. The CDR3 loop is CASRGLAGDKGFSSYNEQFF. CDR3 in DNA: TGTGCCAGCAGAGGACTAGCGGGAGATAAGGGGTTTAGCTCCTACAATGAGCAGTTCTTC.

This chain links TRBV20-1 with TRBJ2-3; the D gene is possibly TRBD1 (6 bases). Per germline, CDR1 DFQATT and CDR2 SNEGSKA (reference sequence). V was shortened by 6 bases and J by 0 bases, with 16 bases between the two germline ends. This CDR3 comprises 15 residues. The CDR3 DNA reads as TGCAGTGCGTTACTTCGACAGGCTAGCACAGATACGCAGTATTTT. It translates to CSALLRQASTDTQYF.

This clonotype turned up a few times. The chain uses TRBV20-1 and TRBJ2-5; D ambiguous. Per the germline V gene, CDR1 is DFQATT and CDR2 is SNEGSKA (reference sequence). Trimming pared 3 bases from V and 5 bases from J, leaving 7 bases between. The CDR3 loop spans 11 amino acids. DNA for the CDR3: TGCAGTGCTAGGCAAAAGGAGACCCAGTACTTC. This codes for CSARQKETQYF.

This chain links TRBV20-1 with TRBJ2-1; TRBD1 is a possible D gene (5 bases). In germline, CDR1 is DFQATT, CDR2 SNEGSKA (reference sequence). Trimming stripped 0 bases from V and 13 bases from J, with 19 bases between. The CDR3 is made up of 14 amino acids. DNA of the CDR3: TGCAGTGCTAGAGATGCCAGGGTAGGTCCGGACCAGTTCTTC. Its translation: CSARDARVGPDQFF.

In this sample, this clonotype turned up a few times. The genes are TRBV20-1 and TRBJ2-7, with 13 nucleotides matching TRBD2. The J segment lost 5 bases and the V segment lost 0 bases, leaving 4 bases of the junction unmatched. The germline V gene has CDR1 DFQATT and CDR2 SNEGSKA (reference sequence). The CDR3 extends over 15 amino acids. The CDR3 DNA is TGCAGTGCTAGAGACGGACTAGCGGGAGTAAACGAGCAGTACTTC. This encodes CSARDGLAGVNEQYF.

This clonotype appeared a few times. The chain couples TRBV20-1 to TRBJ1-4; D not resolved. Germline assignment: CDR1 DFQATT and CDR2 SNEGSKA (reference sequence). Trimming removed 3 bases at V and 4 bases at J, with 12 bases between. This CDR3 has 14 amino acids. The CDR3 here is CSASPPGSNEKLFF. The DNA for the CDR3 is TGCAGTGCTAGTCCCCCCGGTAGTAATGAAAAACTGTTTTTT.

This clonotype turned up a few times. The chain is built from TRBV29-1 and TRBJ1-3; D remains unclear. Trimming cost V 2 bases and J 3 bases, with 2 bases left between them. CDR3 size: 11 residues. Germline V gene data show CDR1 as SQVTM and CDR2 as ANQGSEA. CDR3 protein: CSVELGNTIYF. The DNA for the CDR3 is TGCAGCGTTGAACTTGGAAACACCATATATTTT.

This clonotype has more than one count but fewer than ten. The chain couples TRBV12-3 or TRBV12-4 to TRBJ2-3; unclear D gene. The CDR3 has 13 residues. V lost 6 bases and J 6 bases, leaving 13 bases between the germline ends. CDR3 loop: CASSQIWVDTQYF. The DNA for the CDR3 is TGTGCCAGCAGCCAGATCTGGGTTGATACGCAGTATTTT.

This clonotype has only a few counts. The V gene is TRBV29-1, the J gene TRBJ2-5, with D uncertain. The CDR3 loop spans 12 amino acids. Germline V lookup: CDR1 SQVTM, CDR2 ANQGSEA. The V and J ends lost 5 bases and 2 bases respectively, with 9 bases between them. CDR3 residues: CSVWAYQETQYF. Here the CDR3 DNA reads TGCAGCGTTTGGGCTTATCAAGAGACCCAGTACTTC.

This clonotype was found many times. The chain is built from TRBV6-5 and TRBJ1-5; weak D call: TRBD1 (5 bases). V lost 6 bases, J lost 4 bases, and 7 bases lay in between. Looked up from germline, CDR1 is MNHEY and CDR2 is SVGAGI. The CDR3 is 12 amino acids. CDR3 residues: CASRGVNQPQHF. The DNA of the CDR3 is TGTGCCAGCAGGGGGGTGAATCAGCCCCAGCATTTT.

The V gene is TRBV28, the J gene TRBJ1-4; 7 bases map to TRBD1. Per the germline V gene, CDR1 is MDHEN and CDR2 is SYDVKM. The CDR3 sequence is 14 residues long. Unmatched junction bases numbered 7, after V lost 6 bases and J lost 6 bases. The DNA of the CDR3 is TGTGCCAGCAGGACGACAGGGAGATATGAAAAACTGTTTTTT. Its translation is CASRTTGRYEKLFF.

This clonotype has just a few counts. The rearrangement links TRBV20-1 to TRBJ2-6; unclear D gene. Trimming left V 3 bases short and J 8 bases short, with 11 bases between. CDR3 length: 13 residues. The germline V gene encodes CDR1 DFQATT and CDR2 SNEGSKA (reference sequence). The CDR3 is CSASLGMPNVLTF. Here the CDR3 DNA reads TGCAGTGCTAGTTTAGGGATGCCCAACGTCCTGACTTTC.